This T cell receptor (beta chain) was retrieved from a study of shared clonotypes between healthy human individuals. Naive CD8 cells lacked CD45RO, underwent positive selection for CCR7 and left out terminally differentiated effector memory CD45RA+ cells. This clone was counted a single time. Repertoires were generated with immunoSEQ multiplex PCR, while TCRdb's copy carries only in-frame clones and drops some. The table includes a few million clones, around 93% detected once. V lost 0 bases, J lost 5 bases, and 7 bases stayed unmatched. Germline CDR1 SGHRS, CDR2 YFSETQ. CDR3 size: 16 residues. The gene calls are TRBV5-1 and TRBJ2-1; 8 bases are shared with TRBD2. The receptor was derived from a young man in good health. Some clones in this sample may be carry-over from other donors' samples. Sequenced sample: naive CD8+ T cells from PBMCs. The CDR3 protein is CASSLGSGKTNNEQFF. The CDR3 region has the DNA TGCGCCAGCAGCTTGGGTAGCGGGAAGACTAACAATGAGCAGTTCTTC.